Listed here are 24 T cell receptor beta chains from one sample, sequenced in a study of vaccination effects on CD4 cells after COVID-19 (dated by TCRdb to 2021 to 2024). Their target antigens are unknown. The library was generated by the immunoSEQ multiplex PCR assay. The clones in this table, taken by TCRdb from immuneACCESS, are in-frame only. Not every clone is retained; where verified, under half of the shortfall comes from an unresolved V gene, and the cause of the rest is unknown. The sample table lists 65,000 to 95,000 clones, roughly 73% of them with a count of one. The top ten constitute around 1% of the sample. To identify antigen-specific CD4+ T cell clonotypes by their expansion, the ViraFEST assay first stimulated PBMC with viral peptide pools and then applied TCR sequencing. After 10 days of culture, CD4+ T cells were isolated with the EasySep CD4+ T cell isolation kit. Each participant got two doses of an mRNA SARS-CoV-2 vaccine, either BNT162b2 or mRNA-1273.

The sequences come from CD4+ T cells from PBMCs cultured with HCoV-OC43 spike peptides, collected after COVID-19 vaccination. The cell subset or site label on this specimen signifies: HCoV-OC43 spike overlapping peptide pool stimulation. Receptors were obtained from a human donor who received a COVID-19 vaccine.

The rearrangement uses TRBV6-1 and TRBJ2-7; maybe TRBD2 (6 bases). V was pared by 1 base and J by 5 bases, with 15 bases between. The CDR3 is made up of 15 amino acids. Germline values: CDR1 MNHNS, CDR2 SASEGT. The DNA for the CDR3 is TGTGCCAGCAGTGAAGATAACGTGGAGGGTGACGAGCAGTACGTC. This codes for CASSEDNVEGDEQYV.

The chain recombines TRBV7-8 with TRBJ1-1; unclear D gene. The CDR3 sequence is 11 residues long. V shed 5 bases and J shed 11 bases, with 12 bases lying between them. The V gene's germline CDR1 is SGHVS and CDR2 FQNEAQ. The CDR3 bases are TGTGCCAGCAGCCTACCACCGGGGGCTTTCTTT. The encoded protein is CASSLPPGAFF.

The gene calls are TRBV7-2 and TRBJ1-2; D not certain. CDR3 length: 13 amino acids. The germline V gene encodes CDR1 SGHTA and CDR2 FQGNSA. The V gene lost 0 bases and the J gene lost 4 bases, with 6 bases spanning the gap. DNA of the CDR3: TGTGCCAGCAGCTTAGCAGGGCCCTATGGCTACACCTTC. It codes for CASSLAGPYGYTF.

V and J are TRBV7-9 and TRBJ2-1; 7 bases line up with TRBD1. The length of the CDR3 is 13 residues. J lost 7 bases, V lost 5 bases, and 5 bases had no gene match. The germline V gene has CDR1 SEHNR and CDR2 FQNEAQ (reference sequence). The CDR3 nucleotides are TGTGCCAGCAGCCCGGAACAGGGGAATGAGCAGTTCTTC. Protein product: CASSPEQGNEQFF. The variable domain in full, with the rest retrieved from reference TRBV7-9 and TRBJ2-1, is DTGVSQNPRHKITKRGQNVTFRCDPISEHNRLYWYRQTLGQGPEFLTYFQNEAQLEKSRLLSDRFSAERPKGSFSTLEIQRTEQGDSAMYLCASSPEQGNEQFFGPGTRLTVL.

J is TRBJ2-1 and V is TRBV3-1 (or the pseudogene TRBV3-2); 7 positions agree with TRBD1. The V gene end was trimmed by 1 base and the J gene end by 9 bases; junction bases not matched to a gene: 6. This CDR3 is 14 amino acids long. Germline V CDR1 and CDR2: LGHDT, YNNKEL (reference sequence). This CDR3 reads CASSQGTGRREQFF. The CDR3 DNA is TGTGCCAGCAGCCAAGGGACAGGTAGGCGTGAGCAGTTCTTC.

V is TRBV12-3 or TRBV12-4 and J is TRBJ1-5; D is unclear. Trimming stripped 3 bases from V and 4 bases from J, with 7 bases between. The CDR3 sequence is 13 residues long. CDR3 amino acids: CASSFRGNQPQHF. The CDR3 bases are TGTGCCAGCAGTTTTCGTGGGAATCAGCCCCAGCATTTT.

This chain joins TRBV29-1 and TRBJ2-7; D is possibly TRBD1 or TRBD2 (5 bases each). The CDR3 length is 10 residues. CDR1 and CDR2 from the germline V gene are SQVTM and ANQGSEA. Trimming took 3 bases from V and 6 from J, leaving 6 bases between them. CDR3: CSVERGEQYV. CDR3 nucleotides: TGCAGCGTTGAGAGGGGCGAGCAGTACGTC.

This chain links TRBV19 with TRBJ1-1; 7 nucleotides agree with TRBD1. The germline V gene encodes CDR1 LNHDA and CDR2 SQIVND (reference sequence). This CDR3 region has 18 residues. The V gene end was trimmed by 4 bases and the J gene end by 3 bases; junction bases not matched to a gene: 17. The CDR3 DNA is TGTGCCAGTAGTAACTCGGTCACAGGGGTCTTATTTGACACTGAAGCTTTCTTT. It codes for CASSNSVTGVLFDTEAFF.

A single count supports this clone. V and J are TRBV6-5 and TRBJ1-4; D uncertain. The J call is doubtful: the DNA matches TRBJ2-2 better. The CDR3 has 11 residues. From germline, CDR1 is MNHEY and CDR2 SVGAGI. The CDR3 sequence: CASSYPRELFF. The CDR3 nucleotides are TGTGCCAGCAGTTACCCCAGGGAGCTGTTTTTT.

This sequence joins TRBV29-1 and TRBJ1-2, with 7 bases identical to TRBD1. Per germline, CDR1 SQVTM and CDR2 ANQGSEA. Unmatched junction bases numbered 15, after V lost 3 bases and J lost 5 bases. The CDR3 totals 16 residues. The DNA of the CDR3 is TGCAGCGTTGAGGGGGGAACAGGGGTAGCCGGATATGGCTACACCTTC. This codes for CSVEGGTGVAGYGYTF.

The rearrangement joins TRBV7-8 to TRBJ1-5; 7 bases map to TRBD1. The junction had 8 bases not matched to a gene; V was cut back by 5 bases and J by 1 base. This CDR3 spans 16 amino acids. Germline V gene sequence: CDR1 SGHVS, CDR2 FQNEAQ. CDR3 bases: TGTGCCAGCAGCCCGGGGACAGTTTTGAGCAATCAGCCCCAGCATTTT. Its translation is CASSPGTVLSNQPQHF.

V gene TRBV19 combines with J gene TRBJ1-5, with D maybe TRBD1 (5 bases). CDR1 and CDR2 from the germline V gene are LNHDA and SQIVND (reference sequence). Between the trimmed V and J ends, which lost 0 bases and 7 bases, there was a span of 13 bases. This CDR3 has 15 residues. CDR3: CASSIDRGSPQPQHF. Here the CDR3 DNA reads TGTGCCAGTAGTATAGATCGGGGCAGCCCCCAGCCCCAGCATTTT.

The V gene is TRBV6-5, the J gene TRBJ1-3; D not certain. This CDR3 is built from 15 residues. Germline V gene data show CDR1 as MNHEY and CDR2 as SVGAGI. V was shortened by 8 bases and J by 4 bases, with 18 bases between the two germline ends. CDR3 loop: CASGATPNPGNTIYF. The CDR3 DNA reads TGTGCCAGCGGAGCCACGCCTAACCCCGGAAACACCATATATTTT.

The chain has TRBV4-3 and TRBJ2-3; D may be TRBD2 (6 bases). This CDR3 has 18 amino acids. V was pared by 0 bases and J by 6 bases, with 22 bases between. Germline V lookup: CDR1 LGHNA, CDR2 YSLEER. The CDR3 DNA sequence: TGCGCCAGCAGCCAAGATATAGAGGCGGGGTCTAAGGGGGATACGCAGTATTTT. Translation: CASSQDIEAGSKGDTQYF.

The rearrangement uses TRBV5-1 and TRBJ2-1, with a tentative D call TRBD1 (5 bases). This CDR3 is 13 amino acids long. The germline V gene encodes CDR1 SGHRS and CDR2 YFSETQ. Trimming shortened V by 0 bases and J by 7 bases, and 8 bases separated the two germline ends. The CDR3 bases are TGCGCCAGCAGCTTGGGACAGCAAAATGAGCAGTTCTTC. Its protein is CASSLGQQNEQFF.

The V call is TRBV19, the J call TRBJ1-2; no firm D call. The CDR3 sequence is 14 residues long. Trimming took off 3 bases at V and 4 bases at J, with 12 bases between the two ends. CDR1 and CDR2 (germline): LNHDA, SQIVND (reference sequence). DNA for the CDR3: TGTGCCAGTAGTATCGAGGTTACGGGCTATGGCTACACCTTC. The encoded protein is CASSIEVTGYGYTF.

The DNA for the CDR3 is TGTGCCAGCAGGCGATCCGGGGGCGAGGAGCCCCAGCATTTT. Its translation is CASRRSGGEEPQHF. The rearrangement links TRBV6-5 to TRBJ1-5; D may be TRBD1 (6 bases). Between the trimmed V and J ends, which lost 6 bases and 8 bases, there was a span of 17 bases. The CDR3 is 14 amino acids. CDR1 is MNHEY and CDR2 is SVGAGI in the germline V gene.

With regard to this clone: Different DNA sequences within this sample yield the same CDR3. The CDR3 here is CASSPGAGNTIYF. CDR3 coding DNA: TGTGCCAGCTCACCAGGGGCTGGAAACACCATATATTTT. This rearrangement joins TRBV18 to TRBJ1-3, with unresolved D. CDR3 length: 13 residues. CDR1 and CDR2 (germline): KGHSH, LQKENI. V was pared by 2 bases and J by 2 bases, with 4 bases between.

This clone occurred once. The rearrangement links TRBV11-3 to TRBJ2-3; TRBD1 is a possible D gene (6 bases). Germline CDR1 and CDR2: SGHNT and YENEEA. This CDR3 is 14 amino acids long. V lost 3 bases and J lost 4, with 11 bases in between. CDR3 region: CASSFYRDADTQYF. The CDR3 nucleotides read TGTGCCAGCAGCTTTTACAGGGACGCAGATACGCAGTATTTT. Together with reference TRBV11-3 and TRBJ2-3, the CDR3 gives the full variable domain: EAGVVQSPRYKIIEKKQPVAFWCNPISGHNTLYWYLQNLGQGPELLIRYENEEAVDDSQLPKDRFSAERLKGVDSTLKIQPAELGDSAVYLCASSFYRDADTQYFGPGTRLTVL.

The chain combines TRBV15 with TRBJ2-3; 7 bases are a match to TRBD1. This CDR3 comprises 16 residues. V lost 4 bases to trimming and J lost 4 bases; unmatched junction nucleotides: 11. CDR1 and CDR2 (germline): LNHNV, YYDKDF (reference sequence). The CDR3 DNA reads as TGTGCCACCAGCACAGACAGGGATGGGTGGCCAGATACGCAGTATTTT. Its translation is CATSTDRDGWPDTQYF.

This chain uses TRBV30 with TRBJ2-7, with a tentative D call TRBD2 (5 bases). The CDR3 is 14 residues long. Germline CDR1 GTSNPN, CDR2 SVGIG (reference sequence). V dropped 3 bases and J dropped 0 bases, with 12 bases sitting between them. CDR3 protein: CAWRPRGFSYEQYV. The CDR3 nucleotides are TGTGCCTGGAGACCCCGCGGGTTCTCCTACGAGCAGTACGTC.

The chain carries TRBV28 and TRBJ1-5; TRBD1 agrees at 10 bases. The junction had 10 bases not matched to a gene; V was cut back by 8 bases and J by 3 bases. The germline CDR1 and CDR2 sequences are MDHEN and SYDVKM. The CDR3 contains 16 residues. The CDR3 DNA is TGTGCCAGCCGGGACAGGGGCGGCCGGGACAATCAGCCCCAGCATTTT. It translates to CASRDRGGRDNQPQHF.

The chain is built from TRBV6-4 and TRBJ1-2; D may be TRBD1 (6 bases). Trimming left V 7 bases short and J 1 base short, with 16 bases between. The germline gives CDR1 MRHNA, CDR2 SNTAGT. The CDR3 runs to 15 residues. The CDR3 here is CASIDAGHINYGYTF. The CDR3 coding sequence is TGTGCCAGCATAGACGCGGGACACATTAACTATGGCTACACCTTC.

CDR3 loop: CASSGTAVPSNQPQHF. The CDR3 DNA reads TGTGCCAGCTCAGGAACGGCAGTACCTAGCAATCAGCCCCAGCATTTT. V usage is TRBV18 and J usage is TRBJ1-5, with no clear D. V gave up 5 bases and J gave up 0 bases, with 14 bases separating them. Germline CDR1 is KGHSH and CDR2 is LQKENI. This CDR3 comprises 16 residues.